A selection of T cell receptor beta chains follows, all from one sample in a study of OX40 agonist ivuxolimab in advanced cancers. Sequencing was performed with immunoSEQ multiplex PCR; in TCRdb, only in-frame clones are kept and a portion is missing. This table has tens of thousands of clones, under 95% appearing once. Sequenced material: CD4+ or CD8+ T cells sorted from blood, taken in a trial of the OX40 agonist ivuxolimab. All receptors derive from an adult with an advanced solid tumor such as melanoma, head and neck, liver or kidney cancer. CDR3s include the opening cysteine and the closing phenylalanine or tryptophan. Fields, in order: D gene, CDR3 length, clone size, V gene, J gene, CDR3 protein, CDR3 DNA. A D gene is named only where the DNA matches it firmly. The size field is filled for only some rows; it gives once, few, many or a size class.

.	13	.	TRBV4-3	TRBJ2-1	CASSTLNSNEQFF	TGCGCCAGCAGCACTCTTAACAGCAATGAGCAGTTCTTC
.	18	.	TRBV18	TRBJ2-6	CASSPLNRFSPGANVLTF	TGTGCCAGCTCACCACTCAACAGGTTTTCACCTGGGGCCAACGTCCTGACTTTC
.	13	.	TRBV5-1	TRBJ1-1	CASSLTEGTEAFF	TGCGCCAGCAGCTTGACGGAGGGGACTGAAGCTTTCTTT
TRBD1	16	.	TRBV6-1	TRBJ2-7	CASSEGAGTVAYEQYF	TGTGCCAGCAGTGAAGGGGCAGGGACAGTCGCCTACGAGCAGTACTTC
.	15	.	TRBV4-3	TRBJ1-2	CASSQDSQGYYGYTF	TGCGCCAGCAGCCAAGATAGCCAGGGTTACTATGGCTACACCTTC
TRBD1	16	.	TRBV5-1	TRBJ2-1	CASSLVPGQGINEQFF	TGCGCCAGCAGCTTGGTTCCGGGACAGGGTATCAATGAGCAGTTCTTC
TRBD1	14	.	TRBV19	TRBJ1-6	CASSAWQGDSPLHF	TGTGCCAGTTCGGCGTGGCAGGGGGACTCACCCCTCCACTTT
.	14	.	TRBV12-2	TRBJ2-7	CASRRHWADYEQYF	TGTGCAAGTCGCCGACATTGGGCAGATTACGAGCAGTACTTC
.	14	.	TRBV15	TRBJ2-7	CATSRDSIPREQYF	TGTGCCACCAGCAGAGATTCCATACCCCGCGAGCAGTACTTC
.	14	.	TRBV11-2	TRBJ1-1	CASSLWTANTEAFF	TGTGCCAGCAGCTTATGGACAGCGAACACTGAAGCTTTCTTT
TRBD2	16	.	TRBV7-3	TRBJ2-3	CASSTSLRGVTDTQYF	TGTGCCAGCAGTACGTCCCTGCGGGGGGTCACAGATACGCAGTATTTT
.	13	once	TRBV19	TRBJ2-1	CASSIARHNEQFF	TGTGCCAGTAGTATCGCGCGGCACAATGAGCAGTTCTTC
.	15	.	TRBV28	TRBJ2-5	CASSLLGAQAETQYF	TGTGCCAGCAGTTTATTGGGGGCGCAAGCAGAGACCCAGTACTTC
.	13	.	TRBV7-2	TRBJ1-5	CASSLEVTGLILF	TGTGCCAGCAGCTTAGAAGTAACGGGGCTAATCCTTTTT
.	14	.	TRBV28	TRBJ2-3	CASSSPGGPDTQYF	TGTGCCAGCAGTTCCCCTGGGGGTCCAGATACGCAGTATTTT
.	13	.	TRBV5-1	TRBJ2-1	CASSLTGGNEQFF	TGCGCCAGCAGCTTGACAGGCGGAAATGAGCAGTTCTTC
.	14	.	TRBV5-1	TRBJ2-5	CASSLAQLGETQYF	TGCGCCAGCAGCTTGGCCCAGTTGGGAGAGACCCAGTACTTC
TRBD1	16	.	TRBV9	TRBJ2-7	CASSGKPLGTDDEQYF	TGTGCCAGCAGCGGCAAACCTCTCGGGACAGATGACGAGCAGTACTTC
.	13	.	TRBV6-1	TRBJ2-7	CASRETGWREQYF	TGTGCCAGCAGAGAAACAGGGTGGCGCGAGCAGTACTTC
.	15	.	TRBV5-6	TRBJ1-1	CASSLGGRLEVEAFF	TGTGCCAGCTCACTGGGGGGTAGGTTGGAGGTGGAAGCTTTCTTT
TRBD1	14	.	TRBV9	TRBJ2-7	CASSAGTGWYEQYF	TGTGCCAGCAGCGCCGGGACAGGGTGGTACGAGCAGTACTTC
TRBD2	16	.	TRBV7-6	TRBJ2-3	CASSLVPSGGADTQYF	TGTGCCAGCAGCTTAGTCCCCAGCGGGGGTGCAGATACGCAGTATTTT
TRBD1	14	.	TRBV28	TRBJ1-4	CASTSTGMSEKLFF	TGTGCCAGCACCTCGACAGGGATGAGTGAAAAACTGTTTTTT
.	12	.	TRBV5-1	TRBJ2-7	CASSLDAGAQYF	TGCGCCAGCAGCTTGGATGCGGGGGCTCAGTACTTC
TRBD2	16	.	TRBV5-1	TRBJ2-7	CASSLGLAGNEYEQYF	TGCGCCAGCAGCCTGGGACTAGCGGGAAATGAGTACGAGCAGTACTTC
TRBD1	18	.	TRBV7-9	TRBJ2-6	CASSAQTGELSGANVLTF	TGTGCCAGCAGCGCACAGACAGGGGAGCTCTCTGGGGCCAACGTCCTGACTTTC
TRBD2	17	.	TRBV4-3	TRBJ2-3	CASSQELAGGQGDTQYF	TGCGCCAGCAGCCAAGAACTAGCGGGAGGCCAGGGAGATACGCAGTATTTT